Listed below are T cell receptor beta chains from one sample, sequenced in a study of early T cells in non-severe SARS-CoV-2 infection. In TCRdb, the 5' RACE reads were re-called with MiXCR into one record per CDR3 protein. The sample records approximately 20,000 distinct CDR3 sequences, around 6.1% being singletons. The sequencing sample was made of whole blood. Receptors originate from an adult who was a healthcare worker with PCR-confirmed SARS-CoV-2 infection or an uninfected control (not recorded which). Each CDR3 is given with its conserved first and last residue. Fields, in order: clone size, D gene, J gene, V gene, CDR3 protein, CDR3 DNA. A D gene is named only where the DNA matches it firmly. The size field reads once, few or many counts, or a class when the clone is expanded.

clone size: medium-sized; D gene: TRBD2; J gene: TRBJ2-7; V gene: TRBV20-1; CDR3 protein: CSARGRQGLAGDPEQYF; CDR3 DNA: TGCAGTGCTAGAGGGAGACAGGGACTAGCGGGAGACCCCGAGCAGTACTTC
clone size: many; D gene: .; J gene: TRBJ1-1; V gene: TRBV30; CDR3 protein: CAWGEDRPEAFF; CDR3 DNA: TGTGCCTGGGGGGAGGACAGACCTGAAGCTTTCTTT
clone size: medium-sized; D gene: .; J gene: TRBJ1-5; V gene: TRBV20-1; CDR3 protein: CSALRTDYSNQPQHF; CDR3 DNA: TGCAGTGCTCTCCGGACAGATTATAGCAATCAGCCCCAGCATTTT
clone size: many; D gene: .; J gene: TRBJ2-2; V gene: TRBV20-1; CDR3 protein: CSARDGSPGELFF; CDR3 DNA: TGCAGTGCTAGAGACGGAAGTCCCGGGGAGCTGTTTTTT
clone size: many; D gene: TRBD1; J gene: TRBJ2-7; V gene: TRBV27; CDR3 protein: CASSSPLRGLYEQYF; CDR3 DNA: TGTGCCAGCAGTAGCCCGCTCAGGGGGCTGTACGAGCAGTACTTC
clone size: many; D gene: .; J gene: TRBJ1-2; V gene: TRBV7-8; CDR3 protein: CASSLNSANYGYTF; CDR3 DNA: TGTGCCAGCAGCTTAAACAGCGCTAACTATGGCTACACCTTC
clone size: many; D gene: TRBD2; J gene: TRBJ2-3; V gene: TRBV28; CDR3 protein: CASCPSGTDTQYF; CDR3 DNA: TGTGCCAGCTGTCCTAGCGGGACCGATACGCAGTATTTT
clone size: many; D gene: .; J gene: TRBJ2-7; V gene: TRBV3-1; CDR3 protein: CASSQASRSGATYEQYF; CDR3 DNA: TGTGCCAGCAGCCAAGCTTCCCGCTCAGGGGCAACCTACGAGCAGTACTTC
clone size: many; D gene: TRBD2; J gene: TRBJ2-2; V gene: TRBV28; CDR3 protein: CASSLASGGTGELFF; CDR3 DNA: TGTGCCAGCAGTTTAGCCAGCGGGGGCACCGGGGAGCTGTTTTTT
clone size: medium-sized; D gene: .; J gene: TRBJ2-1; V gene: TRBV29-1; CDR3 protein: CSVVRLNNEQFF; CDR3 DNA: TGCAGCGTTGTACGACTAAACAATGAGCAGTTCTTC
clone size: medium-sized; D gene: .; J gene: TRBJ2-1; V gene: TRBV6-5; CDR3 protein: CASSLAGGEQFF; CDR3 DNA: TGTGCCAGCAGTTTGGCGGGCGGTGAGCAGTTCTTC
clone size: medium-sized; D gene: .; J gene: TRBJ1-6; V gene: TRBV20-1; CDR3 protein: CSAKPGLLYNSPLHF; CDR3 DNA: TGCAGTGCTAAACCGGGCCTTCTCTATAATTCACCCCTCCACTTT
clone size: many; D gene: .; J gene: TRBJ1-3; V gene: TRBV6-2/TRBV6-3; CDR3 protein: CASSYSSSGNTIYF; CDR3 DNA: TGTGCCAGCAGTTACTCGAGCTCTGGAAACACCATATATTTT
clone size: medium-sized; D gene: .; J gene: TRBJ2-1; V gene: TRBV18; CDR3 protein: CASSRPPEQFF; CDR3 DNA: TGTGCCAGCTCACGCCCCCCGGAGCAGTTCTTC